This TCR beta chain was sequenced for a study of identical twins. Whole-study results and caveats: Weaker excess twin sharing was seen among beta out-of-frame sequences. Cord blood beta clonotypes that were abundant carried fewer insertions, and memory repertoires showed no such trend.

Trimming removed 3 bases from V and 1 base from J; junction bases left unmatched: 4. The CDR3 loop spans 15 amino acids. Template switching introduced a universal primer site, and the cDNA bore unique molecular identifiers. TCRdb redid the calling of the 5' RACE reads with MiXCR, one entry per CDR3 protein. The sample shows about 920,000 distinct CDR3 sequences, 10% to 15% of them seen only once. This clonotype was observed a few times. Its cognate antigen is unknown. These same records also appear under a second study, on yellow fever vaccine responses in identical twins.

The clonotype was recovered from a woman aged 18-35 years in good health. Sequencing was done on a sample of PBMCs. The J gene is TRBJ2-7, the V gene TRBV12-3 or TRBV12-4; 9 nucleotides line up with TRBD2. The CDR3 DNA is TGTGCCAGCAGTTTTAGTAGCGGGAGATCCTACGAGCAGTACTTC. The encoded protein is CASSFSSGRSYEQYF.